Detailed here is one TCR beta chain. Its matching antigen is unknown. Treatment described: oral pan-JAK inhibitor, 5-10 mg twice daily. Following RNA extraction, reverse transcription yielded cDNA that acted as the sequencing template. Data came from immunoSEQ multiplex PCR; TCRdb stores just in-frame clones and leaves some out. The sample has about 180,000 clones; about three fifths are singletons. These data are taken from a study of CD8+ T cells in alopecia areata. Study-wide findings and caveats: The study found tofacitinib significantly decreased scalp clonality and expanded CD8+ clones among the top 100. Patients displayed less clarity in TCR sharing than mice, a finding possibly related to HLA. With tofacitinib ongoing, many expanded lesional clones persisted in both scalp and blood.

CDR3 size: 12 residues. The V gene lost 8 bases and the J gene lost 4 bases, with 14 bases spanning the gap. Germline CDR1 and CDR2: SQVTM and ANQGSEA. This clonotype originated in a human donor with alopecia areata. J is TRBJ2-5 and V is TRBV29-1; perhaps TRBD1 as D (7 bases). The sample consisted of CD4+ T cells sorted from blood, taken between weeks 55 and 70, from a patient treated with tofacitinib. The CDR3 here is CSTGTAGETQYF. CDR3 nucleotide sequence: TGCAGCACCGGGACAGCGGGAGAGACCCAGTACTTC.